A single sample is the source of the 8 T cell receptor beta chains below, sequenced in a study of blood T cell repertoires in COVID-19. Only in-frame clones appear in the TCRdb table, and some are missing; sequencing was by immunoSEQ multiplex PCR. The table has just under 150,000 clones, approximately 81% seen once. What was sequenced was peripheral blood. The receptors shown here come from a human donor with acute or convalescent COVID-19. The donor label of this sample is uncertain.

The J gene is TRBJ1-2, the V gene TRBV10-3; 11 bases align to TRBD1. J was trimmed by 3 bases and V by 6 bases; bases with no gene match: 3. Germline values: CDR1 ENHRY, CDR2 SYGVKD. This CDR3 region has 14 residues. The CDR3 DNA follows: TGTGCCATCAGACCGGGACAGGGGGACTATGGCTACACCTTC. Its protein product is CAIRPGQGDYGYTF.

The rearrangement joins TRBV11-2 to TRBJ1-4; D perhaps matches TRBD1 (5 bases). The CDR3 consists of 15 residues. The ends were cut back, 1 base at V and 8 bases at J, with 14 bases in the middle. Germline CDR1 reads SGHAT; CDR2 reads FQNNGV. The CDR3 DNA reads as TGTGCCAGCAGCTTAGGTCTAAGGGGTACGGAAAAACTGTTTTTT. It translates to CASSLGLRGTEKLFF.

Of note for this clone: The sample has other DNA sequences that encode this CDR3 too. The chain has TRBV7-9 and TRBJ2-3; TRBD1 matches 8 bases. The CDR3 consists of 14 residues. Germline V gives CDR1 SEHNR, CDR2 FQNEAQ (reference sequence). V lost 3 bases to trimming and J lost 2 bases; unmatched junction nucleotides: 1. CDR3 coding DNA: TGTGCCAGCAGCTTGGGACAGGACACAGATACGCAGTATTTT. It specifies CASSLGQDTDTQYF.

The V gene is TRBV27, the J gene TRBJ1-1; 10 bases are shared with TRBD1. The ends lost 5 bases at V and 5 bases at J; junction bases unmatched: 8. This CDR3 spans 15 amino acids. In germline, CDR1 is MNHEY, CDR2 SMNVEV (reference sequence). CDR3 nucleotide sequence: TGTGCCAGCAGTCCCTGGACAGGGGGACGAACTGAAGCTTTCTTT. This codes for CASSPWTGGRTEAFF.

The table lists this clone with a few counts. This CDR3 reads CASSLSRVLGYTF. CDR3 nucleotide sequence: TGTGCCAGCAGTTTATCGAGGGTGTTAGGCTACACCTTC. The V call is TRBV28, the J call TRBJ1-2; unclear D gene. Germline-derived CDR1 and CDR2 are MDHEN and SYDVKM. Trimming pared 1 base from V and 8 bases from J, leaving 11 bases between. The CDR3 is made up of 13 amino acids.

The chain combines TRBV10-3 with TRBJ2-3, with D tentatively TRBD2 (6 bases). Per germline, CDR1 ENHRY and CDR2 SYGVKD. The CDR3 spans 14 residues. V dropped 10 bases and J dropped 4 bases, with 18 bases sitting between them. The CDR3 sequence is CATTDWAGPDTQYF. The CDR3 nucleotides are TGTGCCACGACGGACTGGGCGGGGCCAGATACGCAGTATTTT.

This chain joins TRBV5-6 and TRBJ1-1, with D tentatively TRBD1 (6 bases). Germline V CDR1 and CDR2: SGHDT, YYEEEE. The length of the CDR3 is 19 residues. V was clipped by 4 bases and J by 6 bases, with 31 bases between them. The CDR3 spells CASSRAQGLVTSLGAEAFF. The CDR3 DNA reads as TGTGCCAGCAGCCGGGCACAGGGTTTAGTTACTTCCCTCGGCGCTGAAGCTTTCTTT.

In regard to this clone: Other DNA sequences in the same sample also yield this CDR3. The chain couples TRBV6-5 to TRBJ1-5; the D gene is possibly TRBD1 (5 bases). Germline CDR1 reads MNHEY; CDR2 reads SVGAGI. There are 15 residues in the CDR3. V was shortened by 0 bases and J by 3 bases, with 9 bases between the two germline ends. The CDR3 is CASSYSGQTNQPQHF. For the CDR3, the DNA is TGTGCCAGCAGTTACTCCGGACAAACCAATCAGCCCCAGCATTTT.